The 23 T cell receptor beta chains listed next were all sequenced from one sample in a study of CD8 T cells in ankylosing spondylitis. From the 5' RACE reads, TCRdb called clonotypes with MiXCR, one entry per CDR3 protein. This table holds 130,000 or so distinct CDR3 sequences, more than 6.5% found once. The specimen sequenced was blood, either unsorted or a sorted T cell fraction (not recorded which). Receptors originate from a male donor with ankylosing spondylitis or in good health (not recorded which).

At least ten counts were recorded for this clonotype. The V gene is TRBV5-8, the J gene TRBJ2-1; 10 bases align to TRBD1. Germline V gene data show CDR1 as SGHTS and CDR2 as YDEGEE. The CDR3 loop spans 15 amino acids. V was clipped by 2 bases and J by 6 bases; unmatched bases: 5. CDR3 residues: CASSFRWTGGNEQFF. The DNA of the CDR3 is TGTGCCAGCAGCTTCCGCTGGACAGGGGGCAATGAGCAGTTCTTC.

This clonotype was seen many times. The J gene is TRBJ2-3, the V gene TRBV20-1; either TRBD1 or TRBD2 may supply D (5 bases each). The CDR3 is 13 amino acids. Germline V gene lookup returns CDR1 DFQATT and CDR2 SNEGSKA (reference sequence). The ends were cut back, 5 bases at V and 4 bases at J, with 13 bases in the middle. CDR3 DNA sequence: TGCAGTGCTCCCGGGGCGAAGGCAGATACGCAGTATTTT. Its protein is CSAPGAKADTQYF.

This clonotype appeared many times. The V call is TRBV7-2, the J call TRBJ2-5, with D possibly matching TRBD2 (5 bases). The V end lost 1 base, the J end lost 5 bases, and 11 bases lay between the germline ends. The CDR3 runs 14 residues. In germline, CDR1 is SGHTA, CDR2 FQGNSA. CDR3 residues: CASSLDRGWETQYF. The DNA of the CDR3 is TGTGCCAGCAGCTTAGATCGGGGTTGGGAGACCCAGTACTTC.

The rearrangement joins TRBV4-2 to TRBJ2-1; 10 bases align to TRBD1. The CDR3 consists of 17 residues. The V segment lost 5 bases and the J segment 5 bases; nucleotides outside the gene matches: 12. The germline CDR1 and CDR2 sequences are LGHNA and YNFKEQ. CDR3 amino acids: CASSTGLTGGYDNEQFF. CDR3 bases: TGTGCCAGCAGCACCGGGCTGACAGGGGGCTACGACAATGAGCAGTTCTTC.

There are many counts of this clonotype. J is TRBJ2-1 and V is TRBV5-1, with a tentative D call TRBD2 (6 bases). Germline V CDR1 and CDR2: SGHRS, YFSETQ. The V end lost 5 bases, the J end lost 0 bases, and 18 bases lay between the germline ends. This CDR3 region has 17 residues. The CDR3 bases are TGCGCCAGCAGTTGGAGGGCAGGGACGAGCTCCTACAATGAGCAGTTCTTC. Protein sequence: CASSWRAGTSSYNEQFF.

This clonotype was seen repeatedly, ten times or more. V and J are TRBV7-3 and TRBJ1-1; 10 nucleotides match TRBD1. The CDR3 is made up of 13 amino acids. J was trimmed by 4 bases and V by 4 bases; bases with no gene match: 0. Germline values: CDR1 SGHTA, CDR2 FQGTGA. The CDR3 is CASSWDRGTEAFF. The CDR3 region has the DNA TGTGCCAGCAGCTGGGACAGGGGCACTGAAGCTTTCTTT.

The V call is TRBV5-6, the J call TRBJ2-3; 10 bases fit TRBD2. The germline V gene has CDR1 SGHDT and CDR2 YYEEEE. The CDR3 loop spans 18 amino acids. The V and J ends lost 0 bases and 1 base, in that order; junction bases with no gene match: 8. This chain's CDR3 is CASSLGASGSVGTDTQYF. The CDR3 nucleotides read TGTGCCAGCAGCTTGGGGGCTAGCGGGAGCGTGGGCACAGATACGCAGTATTTT.

This clonotype was found many times. The V gene is TRBV6-2 or TRBV6-3, the J gene TRBJ2-1; 10 nucleotides align to TRBD2. CDR3 size: 15 residues. Germline CDR1 and CDR2: MNHEY and SVGEGT. J gave up 2 bases and V 8 bases, and 6 bases lay outside the gene matches. For the CDR3, the DNA is TGTGCCAGCGGAGCTAGCGGGAGCGCCTACAATGAGCAGTTCTTC. This sequence encodes CASGASGSAYNEQFF.

This clonotype came up many times. This chain connects TRBV7-3 to TRBJ2-2, with D hard to call. With 1 base removed from V and 0 bases from J, the gap between germline ends came to 9 bases. Germline CDR1 is SGHTA and CDR2 is FQGTGA. This CDR3 has 16 residues. In nucleotides, the CDR3 is TGTGCCAGCAGCTTAATGGTGCCCGCGAACACCGGGGAGCTGTTTTTT. Translation: CASSLMVPANTGELFF.

In its sample, this clonotype was seen many times. The chain links TRBV5-1 to TRBJ2-5; D gene ambiguous. The CDR3 is 17 residues long. Trimming pared 0 bases from V and 1 base from J, leaving 16 bases between. Per germline, CDR1 SGHRS and CDR2 YFSETQ. The CDR3 sequence is CASSLVPPSRLQETQYF. CDR3 in DNA: TGCGCCAGCAGCTTGGTCCCCCCCTCGCGGCTCCAAGAGACCCAGTACTTC. Based on the CDR3 plus reference TRBV5-1 and TRBJ2-5, the full variable domain is KAGVTQTPRYLIKTRGQQVTLSCSPISGHRSVSWYQQTPGQGLQFLFEYFSETQRNKGNFPGRFSGRQFSNSRSEMNVSTLELGDSALYLCASSLVPPSRLQETQYFGPGTRLLVL.

The count of this clonotype is one. A much larger clone lies a single base off, so this may be a read error. The chain links TRBV28 to TRBJ1-5, with 10 nucleotides matching TRBD1. The CDR3 length is 15 residues. Per germline, CDR1 MDHEN and CDR2 SYDVKM. The CDR3 is CASSRQGASNQPPHF. CDR3 sequence (DNA): TGTGCCAGCAGCCGACAGGGGGCCAGCAATCAGCCCCCGCATTTT.

This clonotype was recorded many times. The chain links TRBV7-9 to TRBJ2-3; 7 nucleotides line up with TRBD1. Germline V CDR1 and CDR2: SEHNR, FQNEAQ (reference sequence). The CDR3 contains 14 residues. The trim removed 5 bases at V and 3 bases at J, leaving 5 bases unmatched. The CDR3 DNA reads as TGTGCCAGCAGCCCCAGGACAGGTACAGATACGCAGTATTTT. It yields the protein CASSPRTGTDTQYF.

This clonotype was detected ten times or more. This chain connects TRBV14 to TRBJ2-7; 10 positions match TRBD2. CDR1 and CDR2 from the germline V gene are SGHDN and FVKESK. This CDR3 comprises 15 residues. V dropped 1 base and J dropped 3; count of bases not matched to a gene: 3. CDR3 residues: CASSQGLAGDYEQYF. The CDR3 region has the DNA TGTGCCAGCAGCCAAGGCCTAGCGGGAGACTACGAGCAGTACTTC.

This clonotype was seen repeatedly, ten times or more. The J gene is TRBJ2-3, the V gene TRBV20-1; D is perhaps TRBD2 (7 bases). V lost 3 bases, J lost 0 bases, and 13 bases lay in between. CDR1 is DFQATT, CDR2 SNEGSKA, per germline (reference sequence). The CDR3 length is 15 residues. The CDR3: CSASAGAASTDTQYF. For the CDR3, the DNA is TGCAGTGCTAGTGCGGGGGCCGCTAGCACAGATACGCAGTATTTT.

V is TRBV6-5 and J is TRBJ1-1; 8 bases map to TRBD1. J was trimmed by 8 bases and V by 4 bases; bases with no gene match: 6. The CDR3 spans 13 residues. Germline V gene sequence: CDR1 MNHEY, CDR2 SVGAGI. As DNA, the CDR3 is TGTGCCAGCAGTTTGCCAGGGGGCTCCGAAGCTTTCTTT. Translation: CASSLPGGSEAFF.

This clonotype was detected ten times or more. V gene TRBV6-4 combines with J gene TRBJ2-1; 7 bases match TRBD2. V shed 1 base, J shed 7 bases, and the junction held 4 bases outside the gene matches. CDR3 length equals 14 residues. CDR1 and CDR2 from the germline V gene are MRHNA and SNTAGT. CDR3 amino acids: CASSDFGGSNEQFF. The CDR3 DNA follows: TGTGCCAGCAGTGACTTCGGCGGGAGTAATGAGCAGTTCTTC.

This clonotype was detected ten times or more. The CDR3 bases are TGCAGTGCTAGCTCGACTAGCGGTCCCACAGATACGCAGTATTTT. This gives the protein CSASSTSGPTDTQYF. The rearrangement uses TRBV20-1 and TRBJ2-3, with 9 positions matching TRBD2. The CDR3 consists of 15 residues. V was pared by 3 bases and J by 2 bases, with 6 bases of the junction left unmatched. Germline loops: CDR1 DFQATT, CDR2 SNEGSKA (reference sequence).

In this sample, this clonotype turned up many times. The rearrangement uses TRBV12-3 or TRBV12-4 and TRBJ2-1, with 8 bases identical to TRBD2. The V segment lost 3 bases and the J segment 4 bases; nucleotides outside the gene matches: 2. The CDR3 has 14 amino acids. For the CDR3, the DNA is TGTGCCAGCAGTTTCCGCGGGGGGTACAATGAGCAGTTCTTC. Protein sequence: CASSFRGGYNEQFF.

In its sample, this clonotype was seen many times. This rearrangement joins TRBV9 to TRBJ2-7, with D tentatively TRBD1 (8 bases). The V end was cut by 1 base, the J end by 3 bases, with 14 bases between. Germline V gives CDR1 SGDLS, CDR2 YYNGEE. CDR3 size: 15 residues. Here the CDR3 DNA reads TGTGCCAGCAGCGTAACAGGGGGGGTTAACTACGAGCAGTACTTC. Its translation: CASSVTGGVNYEQYF.

This clonotype came up many times. The chain has TRBV2 and TRBJ2-4; D perhaps matches TRBD1 (6 bases). CDR1 and CDR2 (germline): SNHLY, FYNNEI. The CDR3 extends over 12 amino acids. Between the trimmed V and J ends, which lost 5 bases and 8 bases, there was a span of 10 bases. This chain's CDR3 is CASSNREHIQYF. The CDR3 DNA sequence: TGTGCCAGCAGTAACAGGGAACACATTCAGTACTTC.

This clonotype appeared many times. The chain uses TRBV5-4 and TRBJ2-1, with TRBD1 as a possible D gene (6 bases). CDR3 length: 16 amino acids. Germline V CDR1 and CDR2: SGHNT, YYREEE (reference sequence). V was cut by 4 bases and J by 0 bases, with 14 bases left in between. The CDR3 bases are TGTGCCAGCAGCCCCGGAGGACAGAGCTCCTACAATGAGCAGTTCTTC. Translating it yields CASSPGGQSSYNEQFF.

In this sample, this clonotype turned up many times. J is TRBJ2-7 and V is TRBV20-1; tentative D call: TRBD2 (5 bases). Germline V gene data show CDR1 as DFQATT and CDR2 as SNEGSKA (reference sequence). The V and J ends lost 0 bases and 0 bases respectively, with 12 bases between them. CDR3 length equals 15 residues. The CDR3 spells CSARDPGVPSYEQYF. DNA for the CDR3: TGCAGTGCTAGAGATCCCGGGGTGCCCTCCTACGAGCAGTACTTC.

This clonotype was seen ten or more times. This rearrangement joins TRBV9 to TRBJ2-1; a weak D match, TRBD2 (7 bases). The germline V gene has CDR1 SGDLS and CDR2 YYNGEE. The CDR3 is 17 amino acids. Trimming removed 0 bases from V and 8 bases from J, with 21 bases in between. CDR3 protein: CASSVEGGGTGGYEQFF. The CDR3 nucleotides read TGTGCCAGCAGCGTAGAAGGGGGGGGGACTGGGGGTTATGAGCAGTTCTTC. Drawing the rest from reference TRBV9 and TRBJ2-1, the complete variable domain is DSGVTQTPKHLITATGQRVTLRCSPRSGDLSVYWYQQSLDQGLQFLIQYYNGEERAKGNILERFSAQQFPDLHSELNLSSLELGDSALYFCASSVEGGGTGGYEQFFGPGTRLTVL.